A single sample gave rise to the 9 T cell receptor beta chains below, sequenced in a study of cytomegalovirus exposure and HLA in healthy donors. PCR primers comprised 60 Vbeta and 13 Jbeta primers. Sequenced by immunoSEQ multiplex PCR; TCRdb stores in-frame clones only, minus some. The sample has 150,000 to 200,000 clones; 70% are singletons. The sequenced material came from PBMCs. These receptors came from a man between 18 and 35 years old in good health and CMV-seropositive.

This clone was found a few times. V and J are TRBV30 and TRBJ1-1; a weak D match, TRBD1 (5 bases). Germline CDR1 GTSNPN, CDR2 SVGIG (reference sequence). CDR3 size: 15 residues. V gave up 0 bases and J gave up 0 bases, with 11 bases separating them. The CDR3 protein is CAWSVLNRMNTEAFF. CDR3 nucleotides: TGTGCCTGGAGTGTATTAAACAGGATGAACACTGAAGCTTTCTTT.

The chain combines TRBV11-2 with TRBJ1-5; D is perhaps TRBD1 (5 bases). V was shortened by 5 bases and J by 1 base, with 9 bases between the two germline ends. The germline V gene encodes CDR1 SGHAT and CDR2 FQNNGV. The CDR3 is made up of 14 amino acids. The CDR3 here is CASSPTGSNQPQHF. DNA for the CDR3: TGTGCCAGCAGCCCAACAGGCAGCAATCAGCCCCAGCATTTT.

The V call is TRBV29-1, the J call TRBJ1-2; no clear D. V gave up 7 bases and J gave up 3 bases, with 18 bases separating them. This CDR3 contains 14 residues. From germline, CDR1 is SQVTM and CDR2 ANQGSEA. In nucleotides, the CDR3 is TGCAGCGGCTTAACGACCGGAGGAGACTATGGCTACACCTTC. As protein: CSGLTTGGDYGYTF.

CDR3 in DNA: TGTGCCAGCAGTGAAGGGCTAGCGGGGAACCTGCAAGAGACCCAGTACTTC. This translates into CASSEGLAGNLQETQYF. The chain is built from TRBV2 and TRBJ2-5, with 9 bases matching TRBD2. CDR1 SNHLY and CDR2 FYNNEI come from the germline V gene. V shed 1 base, J shed 2 bases, and the junction held 8 bases outside the gene matches. The CDR3 has 17 amino acids.

The chain links TRBV11-2 to TRBJ2-1, with D unclear. Germline V gene sequence: CDR1 SGHAT, CDR2 FQNNGV. The CDR3 spans 14 residues. The V end lost 8 bases, the J end lost 6 bases, and 17 bases lay between the germline ends. The CDR3 protein is CASAYGSAVNEQFF. As DNA, the CDR3 is TGTGCCAGCGCTTACGGGTCAGCCGTCAATGAGCAGTTCTTC.

The chain has TRBV6-4 and TRBJ2-1, with 11 bases that match TRBD2. Germline loops: CDR1 MRHNA, CDR2 SNTAGT. V shed 3 bases and J 6 bases; nucleotides not matched to a gene: 4. The CDR3 loop spans 15 amino acids. The CDR3 loop reads CASSDLAGGINEQFF. In DNA form, the CDR3 reads TGTGCCAGCAGTGATTTAGCGGGAGGGATCAATGAGCAGTTCTTC.

This clone was observed a few times. This chain joins TRBV5-1 and TRBJ2-2; 7 bases map to TRBD2. Germline values: CDR1 SGHRS, CDR2 YFSETQ. The V and J ends lost 4 bases and 1 base, in that order; junction bases with no gene match: 7. The CDR3 loop spans 16 amino acids. In DNA, the CDR3 is TGCGCCAGCAGCGATCAGGGAGGGGTGAACACCGGGGAGCTGTTTTTT. This translates into CASSDQGGVNTGELFF. The full variable domain, in which reference TRBV5-1 and TRBJ2-2 provide the parts outside the CDR3, is KAGVTQTPRYLIKTRGQQVTLSCSPISGHRSVSWYQQTPGQGLQFLFEYFSETQRNKGNFPGRFSGRQFSNSRSEMNVSTLELGDSALYLCASSDQGGVNTGELFFGEGSRLTVL.

V and J are TRBV29-1 and TRBJ1-2, with 8 positions matching TRBD1. Germline V gene data show CDR1 as SQVTM and CDR2 as ANQGSEA. V gave up 7 bases and J gave up 4 bases; unmatched junction bases: 5. The CDR3 covers 12 residues. For the CDR3, the DNA is TGCAGCGGGGGGACAGGAGGCTATGGCTACACCTTC. Protein product: CSGGTGGYGYTF. Full variable domain (rest looked up from reference TRBV29-1 and TRBJ1-2): SAVISQKPSRDICQRGTSLTIQCQVDSQVTMMFWYRQQPGQSLTLIATANQGSEATYESGFVIDKFPISRPNLTFSTLTVSNMSPEDSSIYLCSGGTGGYGYTFGSGTRLTVV.

In its sample, this clone was seen a few times. The CDR3 reads CASSGQGLNQPQHF. The CDR3 DNA follows: TGTGCCAGCAGCGGACAGGGACTCAATCAGCCCCAGCATTTT. The chain carries TRBV7-9 and TRBJ1-5, with 8 bases identical to TRBD1. Trimming cost V 5 bases and J 3 bases; bases outside gene matches: 3. The CDR3 is 14 residues long. CDR1 and CDR2 (germline): SEHNR, FQNEAQ (reference sequence).